Presented here are 31 T cell receptor beta chains from one specimen sequenced in a study of T-cell reconstitution after alpha-beta-depleted transplantation in children. The authors prepared the TCRbeta library with unique molecular identifiers. A single record per CDR3 protein comes from TCRdb applying MiXCR to the PCR reads. The data hold about 980,000 distinct CDR3 sequences, with about 31% observed a single time. Sequenced here: PBMCs, mostly from graft donor cells, sampled 360 days after TCRalphabeta/CD19-depleted stem cell transplant. These receptors were taken from a boy in the first two years of life who had a stem cell transplant for SCID, so the T cells may come from the graft donor.

In its sample, this clonotype was seen a few times. The V gene is TRBV5-8, the J gene TRBJ1-1; tentative D call: TRBD1 (5 bases). V lost 4 bases, J lost 11 bases, and 12 bases lay in between. CDR3 size: 11 residues. In germline, CDR1 is SGHTS, CDR2 YDEGEE. CDR3 nucleotide sequence: TGTGCCAGCAGCGGCGACAGACACGCTTTCTTT. Translation: CASSGDRHAFF. Supplemented by reference TRBV5-8 and TRBJ1-1, the full variable domain reads EAGVTQSPTHLIKTRGQQATLRCSPISGHTSVYWYQQALGLGLQFLLWYDEGEERNRGNFPPRFSGRQFPNYSSELNVNALELEDSALYLCASSGDRHAFFGQGTRLTVV.

This clonotype came up a few times. This chain uses TRBV18 with TRBJ2-7; TRBD2 might be the D (6 bases). Trimming removed 3 bases from V and 3 bases from J, with 12 bases in between. This CDR3 spans 14 amino acids. Germline V gene lookup returns CDR1 KGHSH and CDR2 LQKENI. The CDR3 DNA reads as TGTGCCAGCTCACCTTCGGGGGAAGGCTACGAGCAGTACTTC. Its protein is CASSPSGEGYEQYF.

This clonotype was seen more than once but under ten times. The chain uses TRBV27 and TRBJ2-7, with TRBD2 matching over 10 bases. The V and J ends lost 4 bases and 2 bases, in that order; junction bases with no gene match: 5. The CDR3 contains 15 residues. Germline V lookup: CDR1 MNHEY, CDR2 SMNVEV (reference sequence). CDR3 residues: CASSSLSGGAYEQYF. Here the CDR3 DNA reads TGTGCCAGCAGTTCTCTAAGCGGGGGGGCCTACGAGCAGTACTTC.

This clonotype turned up a few times. This chain links TRBV2 with TRBJ1-1; 8 positions match TRBD1. The CDR3 totals 15 residues. Germline values: CDR1 SNHLY, CDR2 FYNNEI. V was pared by 3 bases and J by 3 bases, with 6 bases of the junction left unmatched. The CDR3 sequence is CASSEARDRYTEAFF. The DNA of the CDR3 is TGTGCCAGCAGTGAGGCCCGGGACAGGTACACTGAAGCTTTCTTT.

V and J are TRBV29-1 and TRBJ1-6; D unclear. V lost 4 bases and J lost 4, with 8 bases in between. This CDR3 contains 13 residues. Germline V gives CDR1 SQVTM, CDR2 ANQGSEA. The CDR3 nucleotides are TGCAGCGTTGGGGGAGGATATAATTCACCCCTCCACTTT. As protein: CSVGGGYNSPLHF.

This chain links TRBV12-3 or TRBV12-4 with TRBJ1-5; 8 positions match TRBD1. The junction had 7 bases not matched to a gene; V was cut back by 7 bases and J by 2 bases. This CDR3 contains 15 residues. CDR3 sequence reads: CASTSTGEGNQPQHF. CDR3 sequence (DNA): TGTGCCAGCACCTCGACAGGGGAGGGCAATCAGCCCCAGCATTTT.

The rearrangement links TRBV12-3 or TRBV12-4 to TRBJ1-1; tentatively, D is TRBD1 (5 bases). The V and J ends lost 6 bases and 0 bases respectively, with 11 bases between them. This CDR3 contains 14 residues. In DNA form, the CDR3 reads TGTGCCAGCAGCTCGACAGTCTTGAACACTGAAGCTTTCTTT. It encodes CASSSTVLNTEAFF.

J is TRBJ1-2 and V is TRBV27; D is unresolved. The CDR3 is made up of 14 amino acids. Deletions cut 0 bases from V and 4 bases from J, with 9 bases between. Germline V gene sequence: CDR1 MNHEY, CDR2 SMNVEV (reference sequence). The CDR3 reads CASSLSRGGYGYTF. DNA for the CDR3: TGTGCCAGCAGTTTATCCCGTGGTGGCTATGGCTACACCTTC.

This clonotype has more than one count but fewer than ten. The chain couples TRBV4-1 to TRBJ2-2; TRBD1 is a possible D gene (6 bases). V lost 4 bases to trimming and J lost 3 bases, with 15 bases between them. There are 16 residues in the CDR3. From germline, CDR1 is MGHRA and CDR2 YSYEKL. CDR3 sequence: CASSPAPGADTGELFF. For the CDR3, the DNA is TGCGCCAGCAGCCCTGCCCCAGGGGCGGACACCGGGGAGCTGTTTTTT.

This clonotype was detected ten times or more. The rearrangement uses TRBV18 and TRBJ2-1, with 9 bases fitting TRBD1. The CDR3 covers 16 residues. Germline V CDR1 and CDR2: KGHSH, LQKENI. V lost 2 bases, J lost 8 bases, and 10 bases stayed unmatched. The CDR3 loop is CASSPLEGQGVYEQFF. The CDR3 DNA reads TGTGCCAGCTCACCATTGGAGGGACAGGGTGTATATGAGCAGTTCTTC.

V and J are TRBV20-1 and TRBJ1-5; 9 bases map to TRBD1. CDR3 length: 17 amino acids. Germline V gives CDR1 DFQATT, CDR2 SNEGSKA (reference sequence). V shed 5 bases, J shed 3 bases, and the junction held 14 bases outside the gene matches. The CDR3 loop is CSAPTLRDRAINQPQHF. CDR3 DNA sequence: TGCAGTGCTCCAACGTTAAGGGACAGGGCGATCAATCAGCCCCAGCATTTT.

In its sample, this clonotype was seen a few times. CDR3 bases: TGTGCCAGCAGTCCAGAGTCCGTGGGGAACACTGAAGCTTTCTTT. This sequence encodes CASSPESVGNTEAFF. The chain joins TRBV28 to TRBJ1-1; D is unclear. V was clipped by 5 bases and J by 1 base, with 14 bases between them. Germline lookup yields CDR1 MDHEN and CDR2 SYDVKM. CDR3 length: 15 amino acids.

This chain joins TRBV20-1 and TRBJ1-1; no firm D call. The CDR3 runs to 12 residues. Germline lookup yields CDR1 DFQATT and CDR2 SNEGSKA (reference sequence). Trimming shortened V by 5 bases and J by 3 bases, and 10 bases separated the two germline ends. CDR3 nucleotides: TGCAGTGCTGGATCAAGACACACTGAAGCTTTCTTT. It specifies CSAGSRHTEAFF.

The chain is built from TRBV6-1 and TRBJ1-2, with a tentative D call TRBD1 (6 bases). The V end was cut by 6 bases, the J end by 4 bases, with 15 bases between. Germline CDR1 reads MNHNS; CDR2 reads SASEGT. The CDR3 has 14 residues. The CDR3 DNA sequence: TGTGCCAGCAGGAATTCACAGGGTGCCTATGGCTACACCTTC. Encoded protein: CASRNSQGAYGYTF.

This chain uses TRBV10-3 with TRBJ1-5; no firm D call. Germline V gives CDR1 ENHRY, CDR2 SYGVKD. V lost 6 bases and J lost 8, with 20 bases in between. The CDR3 has 15 amino acids. CDR3 loop: CAISREGGGLKPQHF. For the CDR3, the DNA is TGTGCCATCAGCCGGGAGGGAGGAGGTTTGAAGCCCCAGCATTTT.

This clonotype has more than one count but fewer than ten. The chain couples TRBV11-2 to TRBJ2-5; TRBD2 matches 11 bases. Per the germline V gene, CDR1 is SGHAT and CDR2 is FQNNGV. With 0 bases clipped from V and 5 bases from J, the junction kept 8 bases outside the gene matches. This CDR3 comprises 17 residues. In DNA form, the CDR3 reads TGTGCCAGCAGCTTAGATTTGACTAGCGGGGAAGGGGAGACCCAGTACTTC. It translates to CASSLDLTSGEGETQYF. The whole variable domain, remainder taken from reference TRBV11-2 and TRBJ2-5, is EAGVAQSPRYKIIEKRQSVAFWCNPISGHATLYWYQQILGQGPKLLIQFQNNGVVDDSQLPKDRFSAERLKGVDSTLKIQPAKLEDSAVYLCASSLDLTSGEGETQYFGPGTRLLVL.

The chain recombines TRBV24-1 with TRBJ2-1; D not resolved. Germline CDR1 reads KGHDR; CDR2 reads SFDVKD. V lost 4 bases and J lost 0, with 12 bases in between. This CDR3 contains 16 residues. The DNA for the CDR3 is TGTGCCACCAGTGACTCATCTATAACCTCCTACAATGAGCAGTTCTTC. Translated, it gives CATSDSSITSYNEQFF.

V gene TRBV20-1 combines with J gene TRBJ1-5; TRBD1 matches at 7 bases. The V gene end was trimmed by 1 base and the J gene end by 5 bases; junction bases not matched to a gene: 5. Germline V gives CDR1 DFQATT, CDR2 SNEGSKA (reference sequence). The CDR3 length is 14 residues. The CDR3 DNA is TGCAGTGCTAGAGCCACAGGGGTAGATCAGCCCCAGCATTTT. Its protein product is CSARATGVDQPQHF.

This chain connects TRBV3-1 to TRBJ2-2; D perhaps matches TRBD1 (6 bases). This CDR3 comprises 16 residues. The ends were cut back, 7 bases at V and 0 bases at J, with 15 bases in the middle. Germline V gene lookup returns CDR1 LGHDT and CDR2 YNNKEL (reference sequence). CDR3 coding DNA: TGTGCCAGCACCTGGCGGACAGCGTCGAACACCGGGGAGCTGTTTTTT. Its translation is CASTWRTASNTGELFF.

The J gene is TRBJ1-4, the V gene TRBV2; D gene uncertain. The V end lost 6 bases, the J end lost 8 bases, and 4 bases lay between the germline ends. The CDR3 spans 10 residues. The germline V gene encodes CDR1 SNHLY and CDR2 FYNNEI. CDR3 coding DNA: TGTGCCAGCAGATGGGAAAAACTGTTTTTT. This translates into CASRWEKLFF.

This chain connects TRBV12-3 or TRBV12-4 to TRBJ2-7; 8 nucleotides align to TRBD1. V trimming: 1 base; J trimming: 1 base; junction bases outside the gene matches: 9. The CDR3 length is 17 residues. CDR3 sequence reads: CASSLVLVGDRSYEQYF. The DNA of the CDR3 is TGTGCCAGCAGTTTAGTCCTAGTAGGGGACAGGTCCTACGAGCAGTACTTC.

The chain joins TRBV28 to TRBJ1-5; maybe TRBD1 (6 bases). Trimming shortened V by 6 bases and J by 3 bases, and 21 bases separated the two germline ends. This CDR3 spans 17 amino acids. Germline values: CDR1 MDHEN, CDR2 SYDVKM. CDR3 DNA sequence: TGTGCCAGCAGCCAAATCCCCGGACAGACCTTCAATCAGCCCCAGCATTTT. Translation gives CASSQIPGQTFNQPQHF.

This chain uses TRBV4-1 with TRBJ2-5, with 13 nucleotides matching TRBD2. Germline V CDR1 and CDR2: MGHRA, YSYEKL. The CDR3 runs 18 residues. J lost 5 bases, V lost 4 bases, and 13 bases had no gene match. CDR3 DNA: TGCGCCAGCAGCCGAACTTGGACTAGCGGGGGCCGCAGGGAGACCCAGTACTTC. Residues: CASSRTWTSGGRRETQYF.

DNA for the CDR3: TGTGCCAGCAGCCAAGACCGACAGGGACCAGACGACACAGATACGCAGTATTTT. Protein product: CASSQDRQGPDDTDTQYF. The V and J genes are TRBV4-2 and TRBJ2-3; 7 bases align to TRBD1. The V segment lost 0 bases and the J segment 2 bases; nucleotides outside the gene matches: 11. The germline V gene has CDR1 LGHNA and CDR2 YNFKEQ. This CDR3 is 18 amino acids long.

There are a few counts of this clonotype. The rearrangement joins TRBV28 to TRBJ2-3; D is ambiguous. V gave up 2 bases and J gave up 6 bases, with 9 bases separating them. CDR3 length: 13 amino acids. Per germline, CDR1 MDHEN and CDR2 SYDVKM. The CDR3: CASSLGFRDTQYF. Here the CDR3 DNA reads TGTGCCAGCAGTTTAGGGTTCAGGGATACGCAGTATTTT. Full variable domain (outside the CDR3, taken from reference TRBV28 and TRBJ2-3): DVKVTQSSRYLVKRTGEKVFLECVQDMDHENMFWYRQDPGLGLRLIYFSYDVKMKEKGDIPEGYSVSREKKERFSLILESASTNQTSMYLCASSLGFRDTQYFGPGTRLTVL.

This chain joins TRBV2 and TRBJ2-3; maybe TRBD1 (7 bases). Germline assignment: CDR1 SNHLY and CDR2 FYNNEI. V shed 6 bases and J shed 11 bases, with 24 bases lying between them. The CDR3 runs 15 residues. The CDR3 sequence: CASRTGSGAFGGQYF. DNA for the CDR3: TGTGCCAGCAGGACAGGGTCCGGGGCCTTCGGGGGGCAGTATTTT.

The chain carries TRBV7-3 and TRBJ1-1, with a tentative D call TRBD1 (5 bases). V was pared by 5 bases and J by 1 base, with 14 bases between. CDR3 length equals 15 residues. From germline, CDR1 is SGHTA and CDR2 FQGTGA. The CDR3 region is CASSVSGTENTEAFF. The CDR3 DNA sequence: TGTGCCAGCAGCGTCTCCGGGACCGAGAACACTGAAGCTTTCTTT.

The chain has TRBV7-9 and TRBJ2-7, with a weak D call TRBD1 (6 bases). V was pared by 5 bases and J by 0 bases, with 11 bases between. Germline CDR1 reads SEHNR; CDR2 reads FQNEAQ (reference sequence). The CDR3 extends over 14 amino acids. CDR3 protein: CASSRGQSSYEQYF. CDR3 nucleotides: TGTGCCAGCAGCCGAGGACAGTCCTCCTACGAGCAGTACTTC.

The chain combines TRBV4-2 with TRBJ2-2; D gene unclear. V was cut by 4 bases and J by 8 bases, with 14 bases left in between. Germline V gene sequence: CDR1 LGHNA, CDR2 YNFKEQ. The CDR3 spans 14 residues. In DNA form, the CDR3 reads TGTGCCAGCAGCCTCCGGGCCTTTTCGGGGGAGCTGTTTTTT. Protein: CASSLRAFSGELFF.

The chain joins TRBV10-3 to TRBJ2-7, with TRBD2 as a possible D gene (6 bases). Germline V lookup: CDR1 ENHRY, CDR2 SYGVKD. V was shortened by 5 bases and J by 0 bases, with 17 bases between the two germline ends. CDR3 length: 16 residues. The CDR3 nucleotides are TGTGCCATCAGTCCCATACCTAGCGCCAGCTCCTACGAGCAGTACTTC. Protein: CAISPIPSASSYEQYF.

The rearrangement joins TRBV20-1 to TRBJ2-6; D unresolved. This CDR3 has 15 residues. Looked up from germline, CDR1 is DFQATT and CDR2 is SNEGSKA (reference sequence). V was trimmed by 2 bases and J by 0 bases, leaving 8 bases between them. CDR3 protein: CSARRILSGANVLTF. CDR3 coding DNA: TGCAGTGCTAGACGTATACTCTCTGGGGCCAACGTCCTGACTTTC.